These 13 T cell receptor beta chains share one sample of origin, sequenced in a study of OX40 agonist ivuxolimab in advanced cancers. The method was immunoSEQ multiplex PCR; TCRdb's version includes in-frame clones alone and lacks a portion of them. The sample includes about 43,000 clones, roughly 91% of them seen just once. This specimen consisted of CD4+ or CD8+ T cells sorted from blood, obtained in a trial of the OX40 agonist ivuxolimab. The source of these receptors is an adult with an advanced solid tumor such as melanoma, head and neck, liver or kidney cancer.

The V gene is TRBV7-9, the J gene TRBJ2-2, with TRBD1 matching 7 bases. V gave up 0 bases and J gave up 13 bases; unmatched junction bases: 5. In germline, CDR1 is SEHNR, CDR2 FQNEAQ (reference sequence). The CDR3 totals 13 residues. CDR3 nucleotides: TGTGCCAGCAGCTTAGCAGGACAGGATGGGCTGTTTTTT. This sequence encodes CASSLAGQDGLFF.

The V gene is TRBV14, the J gene TRBJ2-1; 9 nucleotides line up with TRBD2. V gave up 6 bases and J gave up 9 bases; unmatched junction bases: 9. Germline assignment: CDR1 SGHDN and CDR2 FVKESK. This CDR3 is built from 14 residues. The CDR3 DNA is TGTGCCAGCAGGGGATTAGCGGGGGCTGGTGAGCAGTTCTTC. It translates to CASRGLAGAGEQFF.

This rearrangement joins TRBV5-4 to TRBJ2-7; 8 bases line up with TRBD2. The CDR3 extends over 14 amino acids. The germline V gene encodes CDR1 SGHNT and CDR2 YYREEE (reference sequence). V lost 4 bases to trimming and J lost 3 bases; unmatched junction nucleotides: 6. CDR3 nucleotides: TGTGCCAGCAGCCCCGCAGCGGGAGACTACGAGCAGTACTTC. It codes for CASSPAAGDYEQYF.

CDR3 region: CASSSGTDSYNEQFF. In DNA, the CDR3 is TGTGCCAGCAGCTCAGGGACTGATTCCTACAATGAGCAGTTCTTC. The chain uses TRBV5-5 and TRBJ2-1; maybe TRBD2 (6 bases). V was cut by 3 bases and J by 1 base, with 11 bases left in between. This CDR3 contains 15 residues. Germline V CDR1 and CDR2: SGHKS, YYEKEE (reference sequence).

This sequence joins TRBV7-9 and TRBJ2-1; unclear D gene. The CDR3 extends over 14 amino acids. Germline values: CDR1 SEHNR, CDR2 FQNEAQ (reference sequence). V was trimmed by 1 base and J by 10 bases, leaving 14 bases between them. DNA for the CDR3: TGTGCCAGCAGCTTAGGGCCCGGAAGAGTCGAGCAGTTCTTC. This encodes CASSLGPGRVEQFF.

V is TRBV9 and J is TRBJ2-7; TRBD1 matches 7 bases. In germline, CDR1 is SGDLS, CDR2 YYNGEE. J was trimmed by 3 bases and V by 0 bases; bases with no gene match: 3. There are 14 residues in the CDR3. The CDR3 reads CASSVGTGVYEQYF. The DNA of the CDR3 is TGTGCCAGCAGCGTAGGGACAGGCGTCTACGAGCAGTACTTC.

The V call is TRBV7-9, the J call TRBJ1-5, with D possibly being TRBD1 (5 bases). The CDR3 runs 16 residues. CDR1 and CDR2 (germline): SEHNR, FQNEAQ (reference sequence). The V gene lost 5 bases and the J gene lost 3 bases, with 17 bases spanning the gap. The CDR3 region is CASSHHNGGFNQPQHF. The CDR3 DNA is TGTGCCAGCAGCCACCATAACGGGGGGTTCAATCAGCCCCAGCATTTT. Complete variable domain (other parts from reference TRBV7-9 and TRBJ1-5): DTGVSQNPRHKITKRGQNVTFRCDPISEHNRLYWYRQTLGQGPEFLTYFQNEAQLEKSRLLSDRFSAERPKGSFSTLEIQRTEQGDSAMYLCASSHHNGGFNQPQHFGDGTRLSIL.

The gene calls are TRBV14 and TRBJ1-5; no firm D call. Trimming took 2 bases from V and 6 from J, leaving 5 bases between them. The CDR3 runs 12 residues. Germline CDR1 and CDR2: SGHDN and FVKESK. The chain's CDR3 is CASSQIAQPQHF. The CDR3 DNA reads TGTGCCAGCAGCCAAATTGCTCAGCCCCAGCATTTT.

The chain links TRBV4-1 to TRBJ1-1; D ambiguous. Looked up from germline, CDR1 is MGHRA and CDR2 is YSYEKL. Between the trimmed V and J ends, which lost 5 bases and 0 bases, there was a span of 7 bases. The CDR3 covers 13 residues. The CDR3 region is CASSEYMNTEAFF. In DNA, the CDR3 is TGCGCCAGCAGCGAATATATGAACACTGAAGCTTTCTTT.

The rearrangement links TRBV7-9 to TRBJ2-1; 8 positions agree with TRBD1. The CDR3 is 13 amino acids. The V gene's germline CDR1 is SEHNR and CDR2 FQNEAQ (reference sequence). The ends lost 4 bases at V and 6 bases at J; junction bases unmatched: 2. As DNA, the CDR3 is TGTGCCAGCAGCTCAGGGGGCATCAATGAGCAGTTCTTC. Its protein is CASSSGGINEQFF.

V usage is TRBV13 and J usage is TRBJ1-2, with D hard to call. Germline V CDR1 and CDR2: PRHDT, FYEKMQ (reference sequence). The CDR3 spans 15 residues. V was shortened by 3 bases and J by 4 bases, with 15 bases between the two germline ends. CDR3 amino acids: CASSLPTQTVYGYTF. The CDR3 bases are TGTGCCAGCAGCTTGCCTACTCAAACTGTCTATGGCTACACCTTC.

This chain uses TRBV6-6 with TRBJ2-7; 7 positions match TRBD1. With 2 bases clipped from V and 1 base from J, the junction kept 5 bases outside the gene matches. Germline V gene data show CDR1 as MNHNY and CDR2 as SVGAGI (reference sequence). This CDR3 contains 15 residues. The CDR3 DNA follows: TGTGCCAGCAGTTACCCGGAACAGGGGTCCTACGAGCAGTACTTC. Residues: CASSYPEQGSYEQYF.

This clone appeared a single time. The chain recombines TRBV21-1 with TRBJ2-5; no check of the table's D call, TRBD1, against the DNA was made. TRBV21-1 is assigned pseudogene status. This CDR3 has 12 amino acids. As DNA, the CDR3 is TGTGCCAGCAGAAGGGGACAGGGGACCCAGTACTTC. It yields the protein CASRRGQGTQYF.